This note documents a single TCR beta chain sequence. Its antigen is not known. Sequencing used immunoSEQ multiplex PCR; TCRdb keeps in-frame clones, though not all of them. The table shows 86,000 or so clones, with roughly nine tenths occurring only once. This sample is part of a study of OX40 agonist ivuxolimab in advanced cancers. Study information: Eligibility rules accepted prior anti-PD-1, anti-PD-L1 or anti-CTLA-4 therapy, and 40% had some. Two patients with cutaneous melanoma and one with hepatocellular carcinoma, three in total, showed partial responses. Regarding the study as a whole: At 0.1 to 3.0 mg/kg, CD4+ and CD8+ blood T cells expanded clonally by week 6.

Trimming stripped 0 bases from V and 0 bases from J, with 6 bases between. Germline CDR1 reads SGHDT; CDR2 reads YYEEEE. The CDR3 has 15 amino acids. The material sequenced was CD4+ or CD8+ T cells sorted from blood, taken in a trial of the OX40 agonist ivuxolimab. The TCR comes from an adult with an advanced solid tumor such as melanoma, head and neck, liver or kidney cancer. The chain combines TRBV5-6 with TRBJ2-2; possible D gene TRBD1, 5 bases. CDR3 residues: CASSLVGPNTGELFF. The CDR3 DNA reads TGTGCCAGCAGCTTGGTGGGGCCGAACACCGGGGAGCTGTTTTTT.